This TCR beta chain was captured by sequencing in a study of T cells after somatic rescue of genetic block. The CDR3 is 17 residues long. Trimming removed 4 bases from V and 4 bases from J, with 19 bases in between. Germline V gene data show CDR1 as WNHNN and CDR2 as SYGVQD (reference sequence). Repertoires were generated with immunoSEQ multiplex PCR, while TCRdb's copy carries only in-frame clones and drops some. The sample consists of roughly 92,000 clones, about 90% of them appearing once. This TCR was recovered from a woman between 18 and 30 years old. The chain combines TRBV10-1 with TRBJ2-2, with D perhaps matching TRBD1 (6 bases). The specimen was peripheral blood mononuclear cells (PBMCs). This CDR3 reads CASSAKTTGRSTGELFF. CDR3 sequence (DNA): TGCGCCAGCAGTGCCAAAACGACAGGCCGGAGCACCGGGGAGCTGTTTTTT.